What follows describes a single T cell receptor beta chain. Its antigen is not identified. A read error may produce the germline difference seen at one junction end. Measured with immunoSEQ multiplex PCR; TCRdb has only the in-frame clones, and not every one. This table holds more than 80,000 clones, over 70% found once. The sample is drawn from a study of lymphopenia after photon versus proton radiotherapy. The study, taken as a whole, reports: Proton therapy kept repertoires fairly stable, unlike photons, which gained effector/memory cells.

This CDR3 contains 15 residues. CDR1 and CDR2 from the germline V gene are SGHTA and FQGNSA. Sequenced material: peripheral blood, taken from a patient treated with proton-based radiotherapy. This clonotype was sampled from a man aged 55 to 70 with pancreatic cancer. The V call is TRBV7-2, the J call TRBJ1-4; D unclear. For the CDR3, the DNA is TGTGCCAGCACCTTAGGACCAACAACTAATGAAAAACTGTTTTTT. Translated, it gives CASTLGPTTNEKLFF.